The next 28 T cell receptor beta chains were all read from a single sample in a study of blood T cell repertoires in COVID-19. The method was immunoSEQ multiplex PCR; TCRdb's version includes in-frame clones alone and lacks a portion of them. The sample consists of some 260,000 clones, roughly 80% of them appearing once. The sample comprised peripheral blood. The receptors derive from a man of 80 years or more with acute or convalescent COVID-19.

The chain has TRBV5-1 and TRBJ2-2; 12 nucleotides agree with TRBD1. Germline trimming cut 0 bases from V and 4 bases from J; bases unmatched to any gene: 1. This CDR3 has 16 amino acids. Germline CDR1 and CDR2: SGHRS and YFSETQ. Here the CDR3 DNA reads TGCGCCAGCAGCTTGGAGGGACAGGGGGCCACCGGGGAGCTGTTTTTT. Amino acid sequence: CASSLEGQGATGELFF.

The chain recombines TRBV5-1 with TRBJ1-1; no clear D gene. This CDR3 comprises 16 residues. The germline V gene encodes CDR1 SGHRS and CDR2 YFSETQ. The ends were cut back, 4 bases at V and 1 base at J, with 17 bases in the middle. The CDR3 bases are TGCGCCAGCAGCCCCTCGGTTTTTGAGGGGAACACTGAAGCTTTCTTT. This sequence encodes CASSPSVFEGNTEAFF. Using reference TRBV5-1 and TRBJ1-1 for the parts outside the CDR3, the full variable domain is KAGVTQTPRYLIKTRGQQVTLSCSPISGHRSVSWYQQTPGQGLQFLFEYFSETQRNKGNFPGRFSGRQFSNSRSEMNVSTLELGDSALYLCASSPSVFEGNTEAFFGQGTRLTVV.

V and J are TRBV19 and TRBJ1-1, with TRBD1 matching over 9 bases. Per the germline V gene, CDR1 is LNHDA and CDR2 is SQIVND (reference sequence). Losses at the gene ends were 2 bases for V and 5 bases for J; bases not matched to a gene: 6. The CDR3 has 15 amino acids. CDR3 DNA sequence: TGTGCCAGTAGTATAAAACAGGGGGCGAAGACTGAAGCTTTCTTT. Translated: CASSIKQGAKTEAFF.

The rearrangement links TRBV30 to TRBJ1-1, with a weak D call TRBD1 (6 bases). The CDR3 is 14 residues long. The ends were cut back, 1 base at V and 1 base at J, with 10 bases in the middle. CDR1 and CDR2 from the germline V gene are GTSNPN and SVGIG (reference sequence). CDR3 protein: CAWSDTGRNTEAFF. The DNA of the CDR3 is TGTGCCTGGAGTGACACAGGGCGGAACACTGAAGCTTTCTTT.

Only a few counts were recorded for this clone. The chain couples TRBV5-8 to TRBJ2-1; the match to TRBD2 covers 8 bases. The CDR3 contains 16 residues. Germline V gives CDR1 SGHTS, CDR2 YDEGEE. V lost 2 bases, J lost 6 bases, and 10 bases stayed unmatched. The CDR3 DNA sequence: TGTGCCAGCAGCTTAAATCTCGGGACTAGTTTCAATGAGCAGTTCTTC. This codes for CASSLNLGTSFNEQFF. The complete variable domain, with remaining parts taken from reference TRBV5-8 and TRBJ2-1, reads EAGVTQSPTHLIKTRGQQATLRCSPISGHTSVYWYQQALGLGLQFLLWYDEGEERNRGNFPPRFSGRQFPNYSSELNVNALELEDSALYLCASSLNLGTSFNEQFFGPGTRLTVL.

This chain links TRBV3-1 (or the pseudogene TRBV3-2) with TRBJ1-2; the D gene is possibly TRBD1 (5 bases). The CDR3 loop spans 15 amino acids. The V and J ends lost 4 bases and 0 bases respectively, with 12 bases between them. From germline, CDR1 is LGHDT and CDR2 YNNKEL (reference sequence). The CDR3 coding sequence is TGTGCCAGCAGCCGGCGGGACGAAGCTAACTATGGCTACACCTTC. This encodes CASSRRDEANYGYTF.

The rearrangement joins TRBV2 to TRBJ1-2; D is unclear. Trimming removed 8 bases at V and 5 bases at J, with 9 bases between. This CDR3 has 11 residues. CDR1 and CDR2 from the germline V gene are SNHLY and FYNNEI. The CDR3, as DNA: TGTGCCAGCGTGGAGGTTTATGGCTACACCTTC. Encoded protein: CASVEVYGYTF.

This clone was counted once. This rearrangement joins TRBV19 to TRBJ1-2, with D unresolved. The CDR3 runs to 16 residues. CDR1 LNHDA and CDR2 SQIVND come from the germline V gene (reference sequence). Trimming shortened V by 1 base and J by 6 bases, and 18 bases separated the two germline ends. CDR3 protein: CASSIGLTGSRNGYTF. The DNA for the CDR3 is TGTGCCAGTAGTATAGGGTTGACCGGGTCAAGGAATGGCTACACCTTC.

Concerning this clone itself: Sequence at one end of the junction differs from germline and may be a read error. The chain links TRBV2 to TRBJ2-3, with TRBD2 matching 9 bases. CDR3 length: 16 amino acids. CDR1 is SNHLY, CDR2 FYNNEI, per germline. CDR3 protein: CASSEGAGGLTDTQYF. The CDR3 DNA follows: TGTGCCAGCAGCGAAGGGGCGGGAGGGCTCACAGATACGCAGTATTTT.

The chain has TRBV4-1 and TRBJ2-3, with D possibly matching TRBD1 (6 bases). CDR1 and CDR2 from the germline V gene are MGHRA and YSYEKL. The CDR3 extends over 14 amino acids. With 1 base removed from V and 3 bases from J, the gap between germline ends came to 8 bases. This CDR3 reads CASSQGTATDTQYF. The CDR3 DNA is TGCGCCAGCAGCCAAGGGACAGCGACAGATACGCAGTATTTT.

This chain links TRBV7-3 with TRBJ2-3, with TRBD2 identical over 11 bases. The germline CDR1 and CDR2 sequences are SGHTA and FQGTGA. The trim removed 0 bases at V and 3 bases at J, leaving 2 bases unmatched. The CDR3 runs 16 residues. The CDR3 nucleotides are TGTGCCAGCAGCTTAACTACTAGCGGGAGAACAGATACGCAGTATTTT. It encodes CASSLTTSGRTDTQYF.

This sequence joins TRBV7-9 and TRBJ1-5, with 8 bases matching TRBD1. The V segment lost 5 bases and the J segment 0 bases; nucleotides outside the gene matches: 9. The CDR3 runs to 17 residues. In germline, CDR1 is SEHNR, CDR2 FQNEAQ (reference sequence). The CDR3: CASSQGGQDYSNQPQHF. The DNA of the CDR3 is TGTGCCAGCAGCCAAGGGGGACAGGACTATAGCAATCAGCCCCAGCATTTT.

This chain joins TRBV4-1 and TRBJ2-6; D ambiguous. Trimming removed 1 base at V and 2 bases at J, with 15 bases between. CDR3 length: 18 residues. The V gene's germline CDR1 is MGHRA and CDR2 YSYEKL. CDR3 coding DNA: TGCGCCAGCAGCCAAGGCCCGGTGCGAGGTGCTGGGGCCAACGTCCTGACTTTC. Its translation: CASSQGPVRGAGANVLTF.

A remark on this clone: In the same sample, other DNA sequences code for this CDR3. The chain joins TRBV19 to TRBJ2-7, with 8 bases lining up with TRBD2. The CDR3 contains 14 residues. The trim removed 3 bases at V and 1 base at J, leaving 2 bases unmatched. Germline V gene data show CDR1 as LNHDA and CDR2 as SQIVND (reference sequence). The chain's CDR3 is CASSIGGGSYEQYF. For the CDR3, the DNA is TGTGCCAGTAGTATCGGCGGGGGGTCCTACGAGCAGTACTTC.

This chain links TRBV9 with TRBJ2-3; D is undetermined. The V and J ends lost 1 base and 4 bases respectively, with 16 bases between them. Germline loops: CDR1 SGDLS, CDR2 YYNGEE. This CDR3 has 16 residues. The CDR3 sequence is CASSVSSGTTADTQYF. In DNA, the CDR3 is TGTGCCAGCAGCGTAAGTTCAGGAACGACGGCAGATACGCAGTATTTT.

The genes are TRBV3-1 (or the pseudogene TRBV3-2) and TRBJ2-7; D may be TRBD1 (5 bases). The germline V and J ends were trimmed by 4 bases and 2 bases, with 6 bases remaining between them. CDR3 length equals 12 residues. Germline loops: CDR1 LGHDT, CDR2 YNNKEL (reference sequence). CDR3 amino acids: CASSPGTYEQYF. The CDR3, as DNA: TGTGCCAGCAGCCCAGGGACCTACGAGCAGTACTTC.

This rearrangement joins TRBV7-8 to TRBJ2-7, with 8 bases lining up with TRBD1. The trim removed 4 bases at V and 0 bases at J, leaving 2 bases unmatched. Germline assignment: CDR1 SGHVS and CDR2 FQNEAQ. CDR3 length equals 14 residues. CDR3 residues: CASSSGQGSYEQYF. CDR3 DNA: TGTGCCAGCAGCTCAGGACAGGGCTCCTACGAGCAGTACTTC.

J is TRBJ2-7 and V is TRBV7-9, with no clear D. Germline values: CDR1 SEHNR, CDR2 FQNEAQ (reference sequence). There are 13 residues in the CDR3. V was clipped by 2 bases and J by 3 bases, with 8 bases between them. CDR3 sequence reads: CASSLQSHYEQYF. The CDR3, as DNA: TGTGCCAGCAGCTTACAGTCCCACTACGAGCAGTACTTC.

This chain uses TRBV11-2 with TRBJ2-5; D is unclear. The germline V gene encodes CDR1 SGHAT and CDR2 FQNNGV. The CDR3 runs to 12 residues. V lost 5 bases to trimming and J lost 5 bases, with 9 bases between them. The CDR3 DNA follows: TGTGCCAGCAGCCTCGTCCGGGAGACCCAGTACTTC. It translates to CASSLVRETQYF.

The V and J genes are TRBV10-3 and TRBJ2-6; tentative D call: TRBD2 (6 bases). Deletions cut 5 bases from V and 12 bases from J, with 11 bases between. The CDR3 spans 12 residues. Germline CDR1 reads ENHRY; CDR2 reads SYGVKD. Here the CDR3 DNA reads TGTGCCATCAGTCTCTTGGGGGGCGTCCTGACTTTC. Its protein is CAISLLGGVLTF.

The chain employs TRBV12-3 or TRBV12-4 and TRBJ2-1; tentative D call: TRBD1 (5 bases). V lost 4 bases to trimming and J lost 4 bases, with 5 bases between them. CDR3 length equals 12 residues. The CDR3 region is CASSYRYNEQFF. The DNA for the CDR3 is TGTGCCAGCAGTTACAGGTACAATGAGCAGTTCTTC.

CDR3 sequence reads: CASSFVLAGDGNEQFF. The CDR3 DNA sequence: TGTGCCAGCAGCTTTGTACTAGCGGGGGACGGTAATGAGCAGTTCTTC. V is TRBV13 and J is TRBJ2-1; TRBD2 matches at 11 bases. This CDR3 is 16 amino acids long. Per germline, CDR1 PRHDT and CDR2 FYEKMQ (reference sequence). The V and J ends lost 3 bases and 7 bases, in that order; junction bases with no gene match: 8.

This chain uses TRBV7-3 with TRBJ2-1, with TRBD2 matching over 10 bases. J gave up 9 bases and V 5 bases, and 4 bases lay outside the gene matches. CDR1 and CDR2 (germline): SGHTA, FQGTGA. CDR3 size: 13 residues. The CDR3 sequence: CASSPGLAVEQFF. The CDR3, as DNA: TGTGCCAGCAGCCCAGGACTAGCGGTTGAGCAGTTCTTC.

This chain links TRBV3-1 (or the pseudogene TRBV3-2) with TRBJ2-3; possibly TRBD2 for D (5 bases). V lost 8 bases and J 0 bases, leaving 15 bases between the germline ends. CDR3 length: 15 residues. Germline assignment: CDR1 LGHDT and CDR2 YNNKEL (reference sequence). For the CDR3, the DNA is TGTGCCAGCCGCGGACGGGGAGCTAGCACAGATACGCAGTATTTT. This codes for CASRGRGASTDTQYF.

The rearrangement joins TRBV12-3 or TRBV12-4 to TRBJ2-5; D call uncertain. CDR3 length: 12 residues. Trimming cost V 7 bases and J 5 bases, with 11 bases left between them. The CDR3 loop is CASTPPGETQYF. CDR3 DNA sequence: TGTGCCAGCACCCCGCCCGGGGAGACCCAGTACTTC.

The chain links TRBV19 to TRBJ1-1; D uncertain. The ends were cut back, 1 base at V and 4 bases at J, with 13 bases in the middle. Per the germline V gene, CDR1 is LNHDA and CDR2 is SQIVND (reference sequence). This CDR3 contains 15 residues. CDR3 nucleotide sequence: TGTGCCAGTAGTATAGTGGGGAAAGCGGGCACTGAAGCTTTCTTT. Translated, it gives CASSIVGKAGTEAFF.

Comments on this clone: Other DNA sequences in this specimen translate into the identical CDR3. The V and J genes are TRBV18 and TRBJ1-5, with 8 bases identical to TRBD1. Germline CDR1 reads KGHSH; CDR2 reads LQKENI. V dropped 3 bases and J dropped 0; count of bases not matched to a gene: 1. The CDR3 length is 15 residues. The CDR3 DNA is TGTGCCAGCTCACCTGGGACAGGTAGCAATCAGCCCCAGCATTTT. Translating gives CASSPGTGSNQPQHF.

With respect to this clone: This specimen includes other DNA sequences encoding the same CDR3. The gene calls are TRBV6-5 and TRBJ2-7; D ambiguous. The V end was cut by 7 bases, the J end by 0 bases, with 13 bases between. The CDR3 contains 14 residues. Germline assignment: CDR1 MNHEY and CDR2 SVGAGI. The chain's CDR3 is CASTLGGSSYEQYF. DNA for the CDR3: TGTGCCAGCACTCTCGGCGGTTCCTCCTACGAGCAGTACTTC.